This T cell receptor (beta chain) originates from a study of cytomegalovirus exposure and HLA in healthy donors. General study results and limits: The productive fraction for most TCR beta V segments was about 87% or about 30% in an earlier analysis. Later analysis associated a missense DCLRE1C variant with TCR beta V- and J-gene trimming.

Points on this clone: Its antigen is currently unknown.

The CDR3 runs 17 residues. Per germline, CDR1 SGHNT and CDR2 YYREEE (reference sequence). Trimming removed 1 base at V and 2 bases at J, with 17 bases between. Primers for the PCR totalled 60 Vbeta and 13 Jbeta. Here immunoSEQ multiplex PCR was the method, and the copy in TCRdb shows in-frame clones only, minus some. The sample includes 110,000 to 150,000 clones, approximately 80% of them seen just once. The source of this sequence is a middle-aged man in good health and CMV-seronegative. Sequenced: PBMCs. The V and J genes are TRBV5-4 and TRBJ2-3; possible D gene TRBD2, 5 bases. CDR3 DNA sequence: TGTGCCAGCAGCTTGAGTGCAGGACTTTTTATCACAGATACGCAGTATTTT. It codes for CASSLSAGLFITDTQYF.